The present entry profiles one TCR beta chain with its context. Trimming at V came to 3 bases and at J to 6 bases, leaving 1 base not matched to a gene. CDR1 is SGHKS, CDR2 YYEKEE, per germline (reference sequence). The CDR3 is 13 amino acids. The sample originates from a study of shared clonotypes between healthy human individuals. Clones were read by immunoSEQ multiplex PCR, and TCRdb kept only the in-frame ones, dropping some. This table holds roughly 2.4 million clones, more than 90% found once. The source material was naive CD4+ T cells sorted from blood. Subset specified: CD45RA+ positively selected. The V call is TRBV5-5, the J call TRBJ2-7, with 12 bases that match TRBD2. This receptor was obtained from a man younger than 30 in good health. In DNA form, the CDR3 reads TGTGCCAGCAGCTGGGGACTAGCGGGCGAGCAGTACTTC. Its translation is CASSWGLAGEQYF. The full variable domain, in which reference TRBV5-5 and TRBJ2-7 provide the parts outside the CDR3, is DAGVTQSPTHLIKTRGQQVTLRCSPISGHKSVSWYQQVLGQGPQFIFQYYEKEERGRGNFPDRFSARQFPNYSSELNVNALLLGDSALYLCASSWGLAGEQYFGPGTRLTVT.